Below, 31 T cell receptor beta chains from the same sample are listed, as sequenced in a study of shared clonotypes between healthy human individuals. Clones were read by immunoSEQ multiplex PCR, and TCRdb kept only the in-frame ones, dropping some. The data contain 550,000 to 700,000 clones, around three quarters of them seen just once; the ten biggest clones take up 1.5% to 2%. The sequencing sample was made of memory CD4+ T cells sorted from blood. Sample subset: CD45RA-negative fraction. These receptors originate from a woman aged 30 to 39 in good health.

In its sample, this clone was seen many times. The chain carries TRBV7-8 and TRBJ2-5; a possible D gene is TRBD2 (6 bases). Per germline, CDR1 SGHVS and CDR2 FQNEAQ. The V end was cut by 3 bases, the J end by 2 bases, with 10 bases between. The CDR3 is 14 residues long. For the CDR3, the DNA is TGTGCCAGCAGCTTGCGGAGGGAGCAAGAGACCCAGTACTTC. Residues: CASSLRREQETQYF.

This chain links TRBV5-8 with TRBJ2-5; possibly TRBD1 for D (5 bases). The CDR3 is 15 amino acids. The germline CDR1 and CDR2 sequences are SGHTS and YDEGEE. Trimming shortened V by 4 bases and J by 2 bases, and 15 bases separated the two germline ends. Here the CDR3 DNA reads TGTGCCAGCAGCCCACGGGTGGGGCAGCAAGAGACCCAGTACTTC. Its translation is CASSPRVGQQETQYF.

This clone was found a few times. The J gene is TRBJ1-2, the V gene TRBV6-4; 10 bases fit TRBD1. The CDR3 runs 14 residues. The V gene end was trimmed by 4 bases and the J gene end by 7 bases; junction bases not matched to a gene: 6. The germline CDR1 and CDR2 sequences are MRHNA and SNTAGT. The CDR3 loop is CASSGPGQGSGYTF. CDR3 sequence (DNA): TGTGCCAGCAGTGGCCCGGGACAGGGGTCTGGCTACACCTTC.

This chain connects TRBV11-3 to TRBJ2-2; D ambiguous. With 5 bases removed from V and 6 bases from J, the gap between germline ends came to 7 bases. The CDR3 consists of 12 residues. Germline CDR1 and CDR2: SGHNT and YENEEA. CDR3 region: CASSDGPGELFF. CDR3 DNA sequence: TGTGCCAGCAGCGACGGACCCGGGGAGCTGTTTTTT.

The chain uses TRBV28 and TRBJ1-4, with TRBD1 as a possible D gene (5 bases). Germline CDR1 is MDHEN and CDR2 is SYDVKM. This CDR3 is 14 amino acids long. V was trimmed by 7 bases and J by 7 bases, leaving 16 bases between them. DNA of the CDR3: TGTGCCAGCACCGCTGGGGACCGGAGTGAAAAACTGTTTTTT. Translation: CASTAGDRSEKLFF.

The CDR3 nucleotides are TGTGCCAGCAGTCCTAGACTAGTACAAGAGACCCAGTACTTC. It encodes CASSPRLVQETQYF. This chain connects TRBV2 to TRBJ2-5; tentatively, D is TRBD2 (6 bases). The CDR3 contains 14 residues. V lost 5 bases and J 2 bases, leaving 12 bases between the germline ends. The germline V gene encodes CDR1 SNHLY and CDR2 FYNNEI.

This chain joins TRBV5-1 and TRBJ2-1, with 7 bases fitting TRBD1. V was pared by 2 bases and J by 13 bases, with 9 bases of the junction left unmatched. The CDR3 spans 13 residues. Germline V gene sequence: CDR1 SGHRS, CDR2 YFSETQ. CDR3 sequence reads: CASSFGQVNSQFF. The CDR3 nucleotides read TGCGCCAGCAGCTTTGGACAGGTTAATTCTCAGTTCTTC.

The V gene is TRBV11-2, the J gene TRBJ1-1, with TRBD1 matching over 7 bases. This CDR3 contains 16 residues. Germline V gene lookup returns CDR1 SGHAT and CDR2 FQNNGV. J lost 0 bases, V lost 7 bases, and 11 bases had no gene match. This CDR3 is CASNPDAGQLNTEAFF. CDR3 nucleotide sequence: TGTGCCAGCAACCCCGATGCGGGACAGCTGAACACTGAAGCTTTCTTT.

The chain recombines TRBV6-5 with TRBJ2-5; TRBD2 might be the D (6 bases). Trimming stripped 2 bases from V and 0 bases from J, with 10 bases between. Germline V gene data show CDR1 as MNHEY and CDR2 as SVGAGI. CDR3 size: 15 residues. The CDR3 bases are TGTGCCAGCAGTTACAGGGGACTCCACCAAGAGACCCAGTACTTC. This translates into CASSYRGLHQETQYF.

This rearrangement joins TRBV7-2 to TRBJ2-5; 8 positions agree with TRBD1. Germline CDR1 reads SGHTA; CDR2 reads FQGNSA. The junction had 2 bases not matched to a gene; V was cut back by 1 base and J by 4 bases. CDR3 length: 14 residues. Here the CDR3 DNA reads TGTGCCAGCAGCTTAGAAGGACAGGGAGAGACCCAGTACTTC. This sequence encodes CASSLEGQGETQYF. Full variable domain (outside the CDR3, taken from reference TRBV7-2 and TRBJ2-5): GAGVSQSPSNKVTEKGKDVELRCDPISGHTALYWYRQSLGQGLEFLIYFQGNSAPDKSGLPSDRFSAERTGGSVSTLTIQRTQQEDSAVYLCASSLEGQGETQYFGPGTRLLVL.

The J gene is TRBJ1-1, the V gene TRBV5-1, with D perhaps TRBD1 (5 bases). The CDR3 runs to 15 residues. CDR1 and CDR2 (germline): SGHRS, YFSETQ. V was shortened by 6 bases and J by 6 bases, with 21 bases between the two germline ends. The CDR3 DNA sequence: TGCGCCAGCATGAGGGGCGCCCCCAAGGAGGCTGAAGCTTTCTTT. Protein product: CASMRGAPKEAEAFF.

The CDR3 protein is CASTGERATEAFF. CDR3 in DNA: TGTGCCTCCACGGGGGAAAGAGCCACTGAAGCTTTCTTT. V gene TRBV30 combines with J gene TRBJ1-1; tentative D call: TRBD1 (5 bases). Germline V gene lookup returns CDR1 GTSNPN and CDR2 SVGIG (reference sequence). The CDR3 spans 13 residues. Trimming pared 7 bases from V and 4 bases from J, leaving 16 bases between.

The rearrangement joins TRBV5-1 to TRBJ1-2; no reliable D call. Looked up from germline, CDR1 is SGHRS and CDR2 is YFSETQ. V dropped 1 base and J dropped 5 bases, with 12 bases sitting between them. This CDR3 comprises 14 residues. The CDR3 sequence: CASSLNGPMYGYTF. CDR3 coding DNA: TGCGCCAGCAGCTTGAATGGACCTATGTATGGCTACACCTTC.

This chain joins TRBV30 and TRBJ1-2; 9 bases match TRBD1. The CDR3 loop spans 16 amino acids. CDR1 and CDR2 (germline): GTSNPN, SVGIG (reference sequence). Trimming took 3 bases from V and 4 from J; bases not matched to a gene: 12. The CDR3 nucleotides are TGTGCCTGGAGCCCCCGCCCGGGACAGGGCTCCTATGGCTACACCTTC. It translates to CAWSPRPGQGSYGYTF.

This chain uses TRBV7-9 with TRBJ2-7, with 8 bases identical to TRBD1. Unmatched junction bases numbered 8, after V lost 8 bases and J lost 5 bases. The CDR3 is 13 residues long. Germline lookup yields CDR1 SEHNR and CDR2 FQNEAQ (reference sequence). CDR3 residues: CASVGQGRNEQYF. CDR3 nucleotides: TGTGCCAGCGTCGGACAGGGACGGAACGAGCAGTACTTC.

The sample holds one count of this clone. This rearrangement joins TRBV6-1 to TRBJ1-5; perhaps TRBD1 as D (5 bases). The CDR3 has 15 residues. Trimming shortened V by 3 bases and J by 0 bases, and 9 bases separated the two germline ends. The germline CDR1 and CDR2 sequences are MNHNS and SASEGT. As DNA, the CDR3 is TGTGCCAGCAGTGACGAGGGGCTTAGCAATCAGCCCCAGCATTTT. Its translation: CASSDEGLSNQPQHF.

This CDR3 is CASSEQGESNQPQHF. DNA of the CDR3: TGTGCCAGCAGTGAACAGGGGGAAAGCAATCAGCCCCAGCATTTT. The chain carries TRBV25-1 and TRBJ1-5; 7 positions agree with TRBD1. The trim removed 2 bases at V and 1 base at J, leaving 2 bases unmatched. Germline lookup yields CDR1 MGHDK and CDR2 SYGVNS. This CDR3 has 15 amino acids.

V and J are TRBV6-1 and TRBJ2-7; 11 bases fit TRBD2. CDR3 length: 13 amino acids. The V gene end was trimmed by 6 bases and the J gene end by 9 bases; junction bases not matched to a gene: 7. CDR1 and CDR2 from the germline V gene are MNHNS and SASEGT. This CDR3 is CASRPSGGSVQYF. The CDR3 nucleotides read TGTGCCAGCAGGCCTAGCGGGGGGTCTGTGCAGTACTTC.

This chain links TRBV28 with TRBJ1-2, with 10 bases identical to TRBD1. Trimming removed 6 bases from V and 7 bases from J; junction bases left unmatched: 5. The CDR3 sequence is 13 residues long. The germline CDR1 and CDR2 sequences are MDHEN and SYDVKM. The CDR3, as DNA: TGTGCCAGCAGCCTGCGGACAGGGGGTGGCTACACCTTC. The encoded protein is CASSLRTGGGYTF.

The rearrangement links TRBV2 to TRBJ1-2; 7 bases map to TRBD1. V shed 3 bases, J shed 2 bases, and the junction held 3 bases outside the gene matches. Germline loops: CDR1 SNHLY, CDR2 FYNNEI. This CDR3 has 14 residues. The CDR3 coding sequence is TGTGCCAGCAGTGACGCAGGGGGAAACTATGGCTACACCTTC. Amino acid sequence: CASSDAGGNYGYTF.

The CDR3 DNA sequence: TGTGCCAGCAGCTTACCAGGGGCGGAGACCCAGTACTTC. Its translation: CASSLPGAETQYF. The V gene is TRBV7-7, the J gene TRBJ2-5; a weak D match, TRBD1 (6 bases). The V end was cut by 2 bases, the J end by 5 bases, with 9 bases between. The CDR3 loop spans 13 amino acids. The V gene's germline CDR1 is SSHAT and CDR2 FNYEAQ (reference sequence). The full variable domain, completed using reference TRBV7-7 and TRBJ2-5, is GAGVSQSPRYKVTKRGQDVTLRCDPISSHATLYWYQQALGQGPEFLTYFNYEAQPDKSGLPSDRFSAERPEGSISTLTIQRTEQRDSAMYRCASSLPGAETQYFGPGTRLLVL.

The chain employs TRBV6-6 and TRBJ2-5, with 8 bases that match TRBD2. V dropped 0 bases and J dropped 2; count of bases not matched to a gene: 5. The CDR3 is 16 residues long. In germline, CDR1 is MNHNY, CDR2 SVGAGI (reference sequence). CDR3 DNA: TGTGCCAGCAGTTACTCAGGGACTAGTTTACAAGAGACCCAGTACTTC. This translates into CASSYSGTSLQETQYF.

This clone was seen once. This sequence joins TRBV5-1 and TRBJ2-5, with D maybe TRBD2 (6 bases). CDR1 is SGHRS, CDR2 YFSETQ, per germline. This CDR3 has 14 residues. V was clipped by 0 bases and J by 7 bases, with 13 bases between them. This chain's CDR3 is CASSLDRQGGTQYF. The CDR3 nucleotides read TGCGCCAGCAGCTTGGATCGGCAGGGAGGGACCCAGTACTTC.

The V gene is TRBV18, the J gene TRBJ2-2; unclear D gene. The CDR3 is made up of 13 amino acids. From germline, CDR1 is KGHSH and CDR2 LQKENI. V was cut by 4 bases and J by 5 bases, with 8 bases left in between. The CDR3 DNA follows: TGTGCCAGCTCACGTCTGGAAACCGGGGAGCTGTTTTTT. Amino acids: CASSRLETGELFF.

The rearrangement joins TRBV6-5 to TRBJ1-2; TRBD1 aligns across 8 bases. Germline V CDR1 and CDR2: MNHEY, SVGAGI. The trim removed 1 base at V and 4 bases at J, leaving 2 bases unmatched. The CDR3 runs 14 residues. The CDR3, as DNA: TGTGCCAGCAGTTACTTGACAGGGGCCTATGGCTACACCTTC. This translates into CASSYLTGAYGYTF.

This clone was detected once. V gene TRBV5-1 combines with J gene TRBJ1-1, with D hard to call. This CDR3 region has 13 residues. The V gene's germline CDR1 is SGHRS and CDR2 YFSETQ. Trimming took off 2 bases at V and 3 bases at J, with 8 bases between the two ends. CDR3 amino acids: CASSFNTDTEAFF. In DNA, the CDR3 is TGCGCCAGCAGCTTCAACACAGACACTGAAGCTTTCTTT. Full variable domain (remainder filled in from reference TRBV5-1 and TRBJ1-1): KAGVTQTPRYLIKTRGQQVTLSCSPISGHRSVSWYQQTPGQGLQFLFEYFSETQRNKGNFPGRFSGRQFSNSRSEMNVSTLELGDSALYLCASSFNTDTEAFFGQGTRLTVV.

The V call is TRBV27, the J call TRBJ1-3; tentative D call: TRBD1 (5 bases). The CDR3 is made up of 14 amino acids. V gave up 8 bases and J gave up 1 base, with 12 bases separating them. The V gene's germline CDR1 is MNHEY and CDR2 SMNVEV (reference sequence). Here the CDR3 DNA reads TGTGCCAGCGGACGGGGGGGTTCTGGAAACACCATATATTTT. It is translated as CASGRGGSGNTIYF.

The chain couples TRBV29-1 to TRBJ1-4; 11 bases map to TRBD1. The J segment lost 8 bases and the V segment lost 4 bases, leaving 0 bases of the junction unmatched. Germline CDR1 SQVTM, CDR2 ANQGSEA. CDR3 length equals 12 residues. DNA of the CDR3: TGCAGCGTTGGGGACAGGGGGGAAAAACTGTTTTTT. Its protein product is CSVGDRGEKLFF.

This chain joins TRBV7-3 and TRBJ2-1; no firm D call. The CDR3 loop spans 14 amino acids. Trimming stripped 1 base from V and 4 bases from J, with 8 bases between. The germline V gene has CDR1 SGHTA and CDR2 FQGTGA. The CDR3 protein is CASSLRATYNEQFF. DNA for the CDR3: TGTGCCAGCAGCTTAAGGGCGACTTACAATGAGCAGTTCTTC.

V and J are TRBV6-6 and TRBJ2-2; 13 bases match TRBD2. Trimming cost V 6 bases and J 4 bases; bases outside gene matches: 5. The length of the CDR3 is 16 residues. Germline V gene sequence: CDR1 MNHNY, CDR2 SVGAGI (reference sequence). The CDR3 coding sequence is TGTGCCAGCAGCATACTAGCGGGAGGGATCACCGGGGAGCTGTTTTTT. Translation: CASSILAGGITGELFF.

The chain couples TRBV6-1 to TRBJ1-2, with 8 bases aligning to TRBD1. V lost 2 bases to trimming and J lost 3 bases; unmatched junction nucleotides: 20. The CDR3 length is 20 residues. CDR1 and CDR2 (germline): MNHNS, SASEGT. CDR3 DNA sequence: TGTGCCAGCAGTGAACCCCGACCTCAGCCACAGGGGGGCGTTGACTATGGCTACACCTTC. This translates into CASSEPRPQPQGGVDYGYTF.